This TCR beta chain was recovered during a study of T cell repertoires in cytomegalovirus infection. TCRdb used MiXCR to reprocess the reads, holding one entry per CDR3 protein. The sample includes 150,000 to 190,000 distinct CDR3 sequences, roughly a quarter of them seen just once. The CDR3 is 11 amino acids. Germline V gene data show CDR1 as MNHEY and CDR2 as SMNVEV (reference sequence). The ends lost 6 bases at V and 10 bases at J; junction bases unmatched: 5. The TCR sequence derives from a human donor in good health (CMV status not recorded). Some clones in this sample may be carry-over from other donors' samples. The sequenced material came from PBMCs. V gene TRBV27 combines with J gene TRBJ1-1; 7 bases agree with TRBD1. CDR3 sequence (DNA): TGTGCCAGCAGAGGGGGCGAGGGAGCTTTCTTT. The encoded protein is CASRGGEGAFF.